The clone carrying this T cell receptor beta chain was recorded a few times. With 5 bases clipped from V and 0 bases from J, the junction kept 10 bases outside the gene matches. CDR1 and CDR2 from the germline V gene are MDHEN and SYDVKM. The CDR3 consists of 17 residues. Participants' reported clinical history set cohort assignment. Symptom resolution, clearance, or two negative PCRs marked donors in Cohort 3 as recovered. This table comes from immunoSEQ multiplex PCR, and its TCRdb copy is limited to in-frame clones, with some not included. This table has fewer than 300,000 clones, approximately 85% appearing once. This entry belongs to a study of blood T cell repertoires in COVID-19. Study summary: Acute and convalescent COVID-19 specimens originated in the United States, Italy and Spain.

The material sequenced was PBMCs or T cells enriched from blood (not recorded which). The genes are TRBV28 and TRBJ2-4; the match to TRBD1 covers 7 bases. This receptor was obtained from a woman in her twenties or thirties who had recovered from COVID-19. This CDR3 reads CASSRPSQGIAKNIQYF. The DNA of the CDR3 is TGTGCCAGCAGTCGGCCATCACAGGGGATAGCCAAAAACATTCAGTACTTC.